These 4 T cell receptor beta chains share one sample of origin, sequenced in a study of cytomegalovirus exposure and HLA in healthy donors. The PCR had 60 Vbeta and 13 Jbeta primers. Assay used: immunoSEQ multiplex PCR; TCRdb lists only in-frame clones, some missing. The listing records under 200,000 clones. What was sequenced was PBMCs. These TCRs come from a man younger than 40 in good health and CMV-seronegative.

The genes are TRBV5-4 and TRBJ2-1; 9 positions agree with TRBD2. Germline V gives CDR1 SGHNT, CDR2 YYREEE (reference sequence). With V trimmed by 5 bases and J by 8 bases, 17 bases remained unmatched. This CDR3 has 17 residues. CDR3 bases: TGTGCCAGCAGGGGAGATGCGGGAGGGCCCTATCCTCATGAGCAGTTCTTC. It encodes CASRGDAGGPYPHEQFF.

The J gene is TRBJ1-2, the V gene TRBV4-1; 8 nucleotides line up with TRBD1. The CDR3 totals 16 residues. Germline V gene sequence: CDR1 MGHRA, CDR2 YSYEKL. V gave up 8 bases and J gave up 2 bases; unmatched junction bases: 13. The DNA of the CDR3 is TGCGCCAGCGAGACAAGATACAACAGGGGGAACTATGGCTACACCTTC. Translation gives CASETRYNRGNYGYTF.

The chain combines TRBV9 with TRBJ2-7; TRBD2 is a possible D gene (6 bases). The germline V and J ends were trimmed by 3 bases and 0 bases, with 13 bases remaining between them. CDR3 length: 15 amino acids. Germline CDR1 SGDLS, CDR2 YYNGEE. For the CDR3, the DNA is TGTGCCAGCAGCGACGGGGCGGGAAGCTCCTACGAGCAGTACTTC. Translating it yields CASSDGAGSSYEQYF.

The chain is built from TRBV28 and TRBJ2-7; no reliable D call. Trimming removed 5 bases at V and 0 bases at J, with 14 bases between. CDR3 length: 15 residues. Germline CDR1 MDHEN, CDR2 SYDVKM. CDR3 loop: CASSPQVIDSYEQYF. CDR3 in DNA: TGTGCCAGCAGTCCCCAGGTTATTGACTCCTACGAGCAGTACTTC.